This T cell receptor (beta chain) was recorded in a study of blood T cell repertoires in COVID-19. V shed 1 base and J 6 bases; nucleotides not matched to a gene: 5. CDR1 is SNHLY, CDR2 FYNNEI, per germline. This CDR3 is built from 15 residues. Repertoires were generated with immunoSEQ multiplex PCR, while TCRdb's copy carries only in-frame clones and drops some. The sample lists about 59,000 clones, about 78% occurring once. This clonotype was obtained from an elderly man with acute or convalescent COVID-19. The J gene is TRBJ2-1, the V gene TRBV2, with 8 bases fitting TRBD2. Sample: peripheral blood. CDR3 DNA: TGTGCCAGCAGTGAAGAGGGACTAGAGACCAATGAGCAGTTCTTC. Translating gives CASSEEGLETNEQFF.